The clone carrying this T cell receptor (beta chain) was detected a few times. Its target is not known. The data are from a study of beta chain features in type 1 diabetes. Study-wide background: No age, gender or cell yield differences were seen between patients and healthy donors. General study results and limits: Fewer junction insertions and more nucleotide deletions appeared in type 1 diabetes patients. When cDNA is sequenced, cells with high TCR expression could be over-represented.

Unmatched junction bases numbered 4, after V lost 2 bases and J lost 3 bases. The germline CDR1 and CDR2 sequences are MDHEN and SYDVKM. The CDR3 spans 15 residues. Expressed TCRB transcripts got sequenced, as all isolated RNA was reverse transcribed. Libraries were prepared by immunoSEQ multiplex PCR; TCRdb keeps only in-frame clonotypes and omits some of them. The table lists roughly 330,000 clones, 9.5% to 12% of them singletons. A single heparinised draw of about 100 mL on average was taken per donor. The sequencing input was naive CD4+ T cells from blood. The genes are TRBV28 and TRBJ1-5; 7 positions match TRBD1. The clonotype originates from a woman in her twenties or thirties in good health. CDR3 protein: CASSLRDRDNQPQHF. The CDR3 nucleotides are TGTGCCAGCAGTTTACGAGACAGGGACAATCAGCCCCAGCATTTT.